This section outlines one T cell receptor beta chain sequence together with its context. Germline V lookup: CDR1 LNHDA, CDR2 SQIVND (reference sequence). The CDR3 runs to 16 residues. The junction had 11 bases not matched to a gene; V was cut back by 9 bases and J by 1 base. The data stem from a study of T cell changes during pregnancy in multiple sclerosis. The assay was immunoSEQ multiplex PCR, and TCRdb's table has in-frame clones only and misses some. The table includes 85,000 to 120,000 clones, 92% detected once. The specimen was peripheral blood, collected after pregnancy. The TCR sequence derives from a female donor with multiple sclerosis, enrolled in a pregnancy study. This rearrangement joins TRBV19 to TRBJ1-1; 10 bases fit TRBD1. The CDR3 DNA reads TGTGCCAGCACAAGGCCGACAGGGGGCCGGAACACTGAAGCTTTCTTT. Amino acid sequence: CASTRPTGGRNTEAFF.